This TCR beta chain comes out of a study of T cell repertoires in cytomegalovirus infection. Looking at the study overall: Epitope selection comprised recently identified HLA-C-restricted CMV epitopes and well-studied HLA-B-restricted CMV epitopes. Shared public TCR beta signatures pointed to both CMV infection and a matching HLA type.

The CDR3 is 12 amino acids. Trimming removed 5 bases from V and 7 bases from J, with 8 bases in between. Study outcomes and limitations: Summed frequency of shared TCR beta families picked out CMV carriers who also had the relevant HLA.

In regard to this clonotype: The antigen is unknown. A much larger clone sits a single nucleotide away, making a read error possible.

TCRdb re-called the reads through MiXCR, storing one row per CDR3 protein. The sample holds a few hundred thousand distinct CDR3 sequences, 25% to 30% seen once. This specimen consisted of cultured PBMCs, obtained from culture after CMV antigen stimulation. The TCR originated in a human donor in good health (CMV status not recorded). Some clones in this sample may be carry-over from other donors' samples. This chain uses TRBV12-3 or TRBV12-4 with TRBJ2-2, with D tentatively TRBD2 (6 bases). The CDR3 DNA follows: TGTGCCAGCAGTGGGGAGGACGGGGAGCTGTTTTTT. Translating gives CASSGEDGELFF.